These 12 T cell receptor beta chains came from one sample sequenced in a study of cytomegalovirus exposure and HLA in healthy donors. The PCR used 60 Vbeta and 13 Jbeta primers. Generated by immunoSEQ multiplex PCR, the TCRdb table keeps only in-frame clones and is missing some. The repertoire holds 100,000 or so clones, with about 81% as singletons. Sample: PBMCs. These receptor sequences come from a man between 50 and 59 years old in good health and CMV-seronegative.

The chain combines TRBV7-8 with TRBJ1-3, with D hard to call. Germline lookup yields CDR1 SGHVS and CDR2 FQNEAQ. The CDR3 sequence is 15 residues long. V gave up 6 bases and J gave up 0 bases, with 12 bases separating them. The CDR3 nucleotides read TGTGCCAGCAGTTTTGAGAGAGCCTCTGGAAACACCATATATTTT. Its translation: CASSFERASGNTIYF.

V and J are TRBV2 and TRBJ2-6, with D possibly matching TRBD1 (6 bases). This CDR3 has 16 amino acids. Germline V gene lookup returns CDR1 SNHLY and CDR2 FYNNEI. V was cut by 3 bases and J by 3 bases, with 12 bases left in between. In DNA form, the CDR3 reads TGTGCCAGCAGTGAGTCAGGGGCTCTTGGGGCCAACGTCCTGACTTTC. It translates to CASSESGALGANVLTF.

This clone appeared a few times. The chain couples TRBV7-9 to TRBJ1-2; 9 nucleotides line up with TRBD1. With V trimmed by 2 bases and J by 5 bases, 6 bases remained unmatched. The V gene's germline CDR1 is SEHNR and CDR2 FQNEAQ (reference sequence). The CDR3 covers 15 residues. The CDR3 DNA sequence: TGTGCCAGCAGCTTACTCTCCGGGACAGGGTATGGCTACACCTTC. This gives the protein CASSLLSGTGYGYTF.

This clone was observed a single time. The chain couples TRBV7-9 to TRBJ2-7; no definite D call. V gave up 5 bases and J gave up 4 bases, with 15 bases separating them. CDR3 length equals 14 residues. Germline V gives CDR1 SEHNR, CDR2 FQNEAQ (reference sequence). The chain's CDR3 is CASSARAQTYEQYF. For the CDR3, the DNA is TGTGCCAGCAGCGCGCGCGCACAGACGTACGAGCAGTACTTC.

The count of this clone is one. The J gene is TRBJ2-6, the V gene TRBV7-3, with a weak D call TRBD1 (5 bases). V shed 4 bases and J shed 2 bases, with 18 bases lying between them. CDR3 size: 18 residues. The germline gives CDR1 SGHTA, CDR2 FQGTGA. As DNA, the CDR3 is TGTGCCAGCAGCTCTAAGAGACAGCCGAACGCTGGGGCCAACGTCCTGACTTTC. Translation gives CASSSKRQPNAGANVLTF.

V and J are TRBV19 and TRBJ2-5, with TRBD1 identical over 9 bases. V lost 4 bases to trimming and J lost 6 bases; unmatched junction nucleotides: 6. The germline gives CDR1 LNHDA, CDR2 SQIVND (reference sequence). CDR3 size: 14 residues. CDR3 DNA: TGTGCCAGTAGTAGGACAGGGGATCTCCAGACCCAGTACTTC. Amino acid sequence: CASSRTGDLQTQYF.

This chain uses TRBV19 with TRBJ2-6, with D unresolved. This CDR3 comprises 15 residues. Germline-derived CDR1 and CDR2 are LNHDA and SQIVND (reference sequence). Trimming stripped 4 bases from V and 1 base from J, with 8 bases between. The CDR3 nucleotides are TGTGCCAGTAGTAACACCCGATCTGGGGCCAACGTCCTGACTTTC. Its translation: CASSNTRSGANVLTF.

This chain joins TRBV9 and TRBJ2-1; TRBD1 aligns across 12 bases. CDR3 length: 16 amino acids. CDR1 and CDR2 from the germline V gene are SGDLS and YYNGEE. With V trimmed by 4 bases and J by 8 bases, 10 bases remained unmatched. In DNA, the CDR3 is TGTGCCAGCAGCATCCTCCCGGGACAGGGGGCGGATGAGCAGTTCTTC. Protein: CASSILPGQGADEQFF. Using reference TRBV9 and TRBJ2-1 for the parts outside the CDR3, the full variable domain is DSGVTQTPKHLITATGQRVTLRCSPRSGDLSVYWYQQSLDQGLQFLIQYYNGEERAKGNILERFSAQQFPDLHSELNLSSLELGDSALYFCASSILPGQGADEQFFGPGTRLTVL.

For this clone: A read error may account for a junction end that differs from germline. The rearrangement links TRBV7-9 to TRBJ1-4, with TRBD1 matching 12 bases. Germline-derived CDR1 and CDR2 are SEHNR and FQNEAQ (reference sequence). The CDR3 runs to 18 residues. The CDR3 region is CASSGGDRGQASNEKLFF. In DNA, the CDR3 is TGTGCCAGCAGCGGGGGGGACAGGGGGCAGGCTTCCAATGAAAAATTGTTTTTT.

This clone was picked up a small number of times. This chain links TRBV4-3 with TRBJ1-1, with D possibly TRBD1 on 6 matching bases. With 1 base removed from V and 5 bases from J, the gap between germline ends came to 17 bases. CDR3 size: 16 residues. CDR1 and CDR2 (germline): LGHNA, YSLEER. As DNA, the CDR3 is TGCGCCAGCAGCCAAGGTATCTACCGGACAGAAACTGAAGCTTTCTTT. It yields the protein CASSQGIYRTETEAFF.

CDR3 DNA: TGCAGCGTTGAGGAGGGGCAGCAGTACTTC. This codes for CSVEEGQQYF. This chain joins TRBV29-1 and TRBJ2-5; D perhaps matches TRBD2 (6 bases). The length of the CDR3 is 10 residues. Looked up from germline, CDR1 is SQVTM and CDR2 is ANQGSEA. V was cut by 3 bases and J by 11 bases, with 10 bases left in between.

V is TRBV11-1 and J is TRBJ2-7, with D uncertain. Germline V gene lookup returns CDR1 SGHAT and CDR2 FQDESV (reference sequence). The CDR3 has 12 amino acids. V shed 3 bases and J shed 6 bases, with 9 bases lying between them. CDR3 DNA: TGTGCCAGCAGCTTGAGGTTCTCCGAGCAGTACTTC. It codes for CASSLRFSEQYF.